This T cell receptor (beta chain) comes out of a study of type 1 and type 2 diabetes patients (dated by TCRdb to 2016 to 2018). About the full investigation: Nine type 1 diabetes patients, four type 2 diabetes patients and roughly 6 nondiabetic controls were recruited in China to form the cohort. Across the study, CD4+ and CD8+ T cells were positively selected from PBMCs by means of CD4 or CD8 MicroBeads on MACS columns. A total of over 15 million paired-end reads were generated across the whole study. The study profiled TCRbeta repertoires by high-throughput sequencing to compare type 1 diabetes, type 2 diabetes and nondiabetic individuals. Type 2 diabetes patients were used as a disease comparison group for the type 1 diabetes patients. V gene usage was similar between roughly 18-cycle and roughly 25-cycle amplification, suggesting similar primer efficiencies and random PCR bias. Sequencing of the TCRbeta libraries was paired-end and was performed on Illumina HiSeq 2000 or MiSeq instruments. Beyond this particular receptor, the publication reports: Because only a limited number of T2D and control samples were sequenced, some T1D-only HECs might also appear in more T2D or control samples. Type 2 diabetes patients had few highly-expanded CD4+ clones (median one), and those clones made up a median around 4% of reads. Type 2 diabetes repertoires showed high diversity, significantly greater than type 1 diabetes repertoires in both CD4+ and CD8+ T cells. Type 2 diabetes and control samples had highly correlated V and J gene usage patterns, with the correlation between samples averaging roughly 0.97. Study groups were not matched for age and gender, which possibly biased interpretation.

All diabetic patients met standard classification criteria for type 1 or type 2 diabetes, with glucose and C-peptide assessed by WHO-recommended methods. Exclusion applied to any donor with other autoimmune diseases or infections within the previous four weeks. From each participant, approximately 9.4 milliliters of peripheral blood were collected. LymphoPrep density separation was used to isolate PBMCs. Turning to this clonotype: No antigen is known for it. The input lacks base qualities; no much larger clone sits a single base away.

Sequencer: Illumina MiSeq. TCRbeta CDR3 amplification used genomic DNA from the sorted T cell subsets as template. The TCRbeta CDR3 region was amplified by multiplex PCR using 30 forward and 13 reverse primers. AMPure XP beads were used to purify the PCR products, after which a second roughly 25-cycle PCR added indices and adaptors. Libraries were gel-purified using the QIAquick Gel Extraction Kit before sequencing. The authors' analysis ran thus. FLASH was used to merge paired-end reads, and IgBLAST was used to align the merged reads to IMGT V, D and J germline references. Reads with below 70% alignment identity to germline references were discarded, leaving 11,114,426 reads study-wide. IMGT definitions were followed to assign CDR3 boundaries, reading frame and productivity. Highly-expanded clones were defined as clones at or above 1% of reads, and diversity was measured by normalized Shannon entropy. Group differences in Shannon entropy were tested with unpaired two-tailed t-tests. The public sequencing data were trimmed at Q25 with fastp and processed into clonotypes with MiXCR by TCRdb, which kept only in-frame beta chains. Duplicate CDR3 protein sequences are folded into a single record with the most common DNA and genes. The V and J calls and clone size come from TCRdb's table, not from the authors' own analysis. The table for this sample lists 250,000 to 300,000 distinct CDR3 sequences; over 45% of them were counted only once. The top ten constitute roughly an eighth of the sample.

From the germline V gene (reference sequence), CDR1 is LNHNV and CDR2 is YYDKDF. Cut back by 4 bases and 3 bases, the V and J ends lie 10 bases apart. Counted from cysteine to phenylalanine, this CDR3 has 14 amino acids. Here the CDR3 DNA is all that survives: 42 bases in frame from base 1. Sequencing was performed on peripheral blood mononuclear cells (PBMCs). This receptor was identified in a man younger than 30 with type 2 diabetes. The receptor chain draws on TRBV15 and TRBJ1-5; the D gene is perhaps TRBD1, from 5 matching bases. The DNA sequence is as follows: TGTGCCACCAGCATAGCACAGGACAATCAGCCCCAGCATTTT. It is translated as CATSIAQDNQPQHF.